A single sample gave rise to the 11 T cell receptor beta chains below, sequenced in a study of shared clonotypes between healthy human individuals. Clones were read by immunoSEQ multiplex PCR, and TCRdb kept only the in-frame ones, dropping some. The data contain around 2.1 million clones, just over 90% of them singletons. Naive CD8 cells lacked CD45RO, underwent positive selection for CCR7 and left out terminally differentiated effector memory CD45RA+ cells. The sample consisted of naive CD8+ T cells from PBMCs. The receptors derive from a man between 18 and 29 years old in good health. Some clones in this sample may be carry-over from other donors' samples.

The chain recombines TRBV4-1 with TRBJ2-7; TRBD1 matches 8 bases. Unmatched junction bases numbered 7, after V lost 1 base and J lost 8 bases. The germline CDR1 and CDR2 sequences are MGHRA and YSYEKL. CDR3 length: 14 amino acids. The CDR3 spells CASSQGFGQGQQYF. CDR3 in DNA: TGCGCCAGCAGCCAAGGCTTTGGACAGGGACAGCAGTACTTC.

The chain recombines TRBV25-1 with TRBJ2-1; D uncertain. The CDR3 is made up of 15 amino acids. V lost 4 bases and J 2 bases, leaving 12 bases between the germline ends. CDR1 is MGHDK and CDR2 is SYGVNS in the germline V gene. Here the CDR3 DNA reads TGTGCCAGCAGTGGCCCGAACTCCCCCTACAATGAGCAGTTCTTC. It yields the protein CASSGPNSPYNEQFF.

The chain employs TRBV5-1 and TRBJ1-1, with D perhaps matching TRBD1 (5 bases). CDR3 length equals 15 residues. CDR1 and CDR2 from the germline V gene are SGHRS and YFSETQ. V was shortened by 8 bases and J by 3 bases, with 20 bases between the two germline ends. CDR3 residues: CARTHRGGLDTEAFF. Written as DNA, the CDR3 is TGCGCCAGAACCCACCGGGGCGGATTAGACACTGAAGCTTTCTTT.

The V and J genes are TRBV19 and TRBJ1-1; D remains unclear. V lost 2 bases, J lost 0 bases, and 7 bases lay in between. CDR3 length equals 14 residues. The germline CDR1 and CDR2 sequences are LNHDA and SQIVND (reference sequence). The CDR3 protein is CASSITEMNTEAFF. The CDR3 nucleotides are TGTGCCAGTAGTATAACAGAGATGAACACTGAAGCTTTCTTT. The complete variable domain, with remaining parts taken from reference TRBV19 and TRBJ1-1, reads DGGITQSPKYLFRKEGQNVTLSCEQNLNHDAMYWYRQDPGQGLRLIYYSQIVNDFQKGDIAEGYSVSREKKESFPLTVTSAQKNPTAFYLCASSITEMNTEAFFGQGTRLTVV.

This chain uses TRBV9 with TRBJ2-7; 9 bases match TRBD1. The germline V gene has CDR1 SGDLS and CDR2 YYNGEE. CDR3 length: 15 amino acids. Trimming at V came to 4 bases and at J to 4 bases, leaving 9 bases not matched to a gene. CDR3: CASSPVGTGSYEQYF. DNA of the CDR3: TGTGCCAGCAGCCCCGTCGGGACAGGGTCGTACGAGCAGTACTTC. Full variable domain (rest looked up from reference TRBV9 and TRBJ2-7): DSGVTQTPKHLITATGQRVTLRCSPRSGDLSVYWYQQSLDQGLQFLIQYYNGEERAKGNILERFSAQQFPDLHSELNLSSLELGDSALYFCASSPVGTGSYEQYFGPGTRLTVT.

J is TRBJ2-7 and V is TRBV6-6; D is perhaps TRBD1 (6 bases). V lost 0 bases and J 2 bases, leaving 11 bases between the germline ends. The CDR3 covers 15 residues. Germline V gives CDR1 MNHNY, CDR2 SVGAGI (reference sequence). The chain's CDR3 is CASSYSTGETYEQYF. CDR3 DNA: TGTGCCAGCAGTTACTCGACAGGTGAGACCTACGAGCAGTACTTC.

The chain joins TRBV29-1 to TRBJ1-2; D unclear. The CDR3 has 10 amino acids. CDR1 SQVTM and CDR2 ANQGSEA come from the germline V gene. Deletions cut 3 bases from V and 5 bases from J, with 4 bases between. This CDR3 reads CSVDAYGYTF. The CDR3 DNA sequence: TGCAGCGTTGACGCTTATGGCTACACCTTC.

Remarks on this clone: At the DNA level, this CDR3 is encoded by other sequences in the same sample as well. The chain employs TRBV4-2 and TRBJ2-7, with D tentatively TRBD2 (6 bases). V was cut by 1 base and J by 6 bases, with 10 bases left in between. There are 13 residues in the CDR3. CDR1 and CDR2 from the germline V gene are LGHNA and YNFKEQ. The CDR3 nucleotides are TGTGCCAGCAGCCAAGGGGCGGGATCCGAGCAGTACTTC. Translated: CASSQGAGSEQYF.

This sequence joins TRBV28 and TRBJ1-1; 8 bases map to TRBD1. The junction had 1 base not matched to a gene; V was cut back by 9 bases and J by 1 base. In germline, CDR1 is MDHEN, CDR2 SYDVKM. The CDR3 has 12 amino acids. CDR3: CASDRGNTEAFF. In DNA, the CDR3 is TGTGCCAGTGACAGGGGGAACACTGAAGCTTTCTTT. Supplemented by reference TRBV28 and TRBJ1-1, the full variable domain reads DVKVTQSSRYLVKRTGEKVFLECVQDMDHENMFWYRQDPGLGLRLIYFSYDVKMKEKGDIPEGYSVSREKKERFSLILESASTNQTSMYLCASDRGNTEAFFGQGTRLTVV.

The chain joins TRBV10-3 to TRBJ1-2; D call uncertain. Trimming left V 4 bases short and J 1 base short, with 16 bases between. Germline CDR1 is ENHRY and CDR2 is SYGVKD. This CDR3 has 16 amino acids. CDR3 protein: CAISGIVSGINYGYTF. The CDR3 nucleotides are TGTGCCATCAGTGGTATAGTGTCGGGTATTAACTATGGCTACACCTTC.

The CDR3, as DNA: TGTGCCAGTAGCCTAGGAGGCACAGGGACGAACACCGGGGAGCTGTTTTTT. It is translated as CASSLGGTGTNTGELFF. This chain joins TRBV19 and TRBJ2-2; perhaps TRBD1 as D (6 bases). Germline V gene lookup returns CDR1 LNHDA and CDR2 SQIVND (reference sequence). Trimming removed 6 bases at V and 0 bases at J, with 17 bases between. The CDR3 loop spans 17 amino acids.